This T cell receptor (beta chain) was sequenced for a study of post-analysis software for immune sequencing data. Overall study findings and caveats: Multiple sclerosis was associated with a significant reduction in normalized Chao1 diversity relative to controls. A handful of TRBV segments were significantly more frequent in patients than in controls. TRBV5-6, TRBV5-1 and TRBV20-1 were among these segments.

Libraries were made from TCR beta cDNA, and they carried unique molecular identifiers. T cells numbering roughly 0.9 to 11 million gave rise to 500,000 to 600,000 cDNA molecules. Via MiXCR, TCRdb re-called the PCR reads, giving one row per CDR3 protein. The table lists about 260,000 distinct CDR3 sequences, about 40% of them singletons, with 4% to 6% in the top ten. Only a few counts were recorded for this clonotype. The antigen is not known. This CDR3 has 16 amino acids. The ends were cut back, 1 base at V and 0 bases at J, with 10 bases in the middle. Germline V gene lookup returns CDR1 SGHRS and CDR2 YFSETQ.

The clonotype originates from a girl aged 10 to 17 with multiple sclerosis. The sample consisted of blood. The chain carries TRBV5-1 and TRBJ2-2, with D possibly being TRBD1 or TRBD2 (5 bases each). The CDR3 region has the DNA TGCGCCAGCAGCTTGCTCGGGACGGCGAACACCGGGGAGCTGTTTTTT. This encodes CASSLLGTANTGELFF.